The rows below give T cell receptor beta chains drawn from one sample of a study of naive and memory T cell subsets. TCRdb independently ran MiXCR on the UMI-ligation and nested PCR reads; one entry per CDR3 protein. The repertoire has 1,200 to 1,500 distinct CDR3 sequences, approximately 7% of them found once; the top ten carry 86%. Sequences were obtained from CD8+ TEMRA cells from blood. These receptors were taken from a human donor in good health. Both conserved end residues are part of each CDR3. The D gene is left open where the match is weak. Some rows have no size entry. The others give once, few or many, or a class for an expanded clone.

D: TRBD2
size: many
V: TRBV19
J: TRBJ2-1
CDR3: CASSMGTSGSDEQFF
DNA: TGTGCCAGTAGTATGGGGACTAGCGGGAGCGATGAGCAGTTCTTC

D: .
size: .
V: TRBV12-3/TRBV12-4
J: TRBJ1-2
CDR3: CASSLAAGFSYTF
DNA: TGTGCCAGCAGTTTAGCCGCAGGGTTTTCCTACACCTTC

D: TRBD1
size: .
V: TRBV6-2/TRBV6-3
J: TRBJ2-1
CDR3: CASSYRYDATGAIYNEQFF
DNA: TGTGCCAGCAGTTACAGGTACGACGCCACAGGGGCAATCTACAATGAGCAGTTCTTC

D: .
size: many
V: TRBV6-4
J: TRBJ2-1
CDR3: CASSDSQGGSNEQFF
DNA: TGTGCCAGCAGTGACTCCCAGGGGGGCAGCAATGAGCAGTTCTTC

D: .
size: .
V: TRBV7-6
J: TRBJ1-1
CDR3: CASSPLSGGTEAFF
DNA: TGTGCCAGCAGCCCTCTGTCGGGGGGCACTGAAGCTTTCTTT

D: TRBD1
size: few
V: TRBV28
J: TRBJ1-1
CDR3: CASSFSDRTEAFF
DNA: TGTGCCAGCAGTTTTTCGGACAGGACTGAAGCTTTCTTT

D: .
size: many
V: TRBV20-1
J: TRBJ2-7
CDR3: CSAARLASYEQYF
DNA: TGCAGTGCTGCCAGGCTGGCAAGCTACGAGCAGTACTTC

D: .
size: many
V: TRBV29-1
J: TRBJ1-1
CDR3: CSVTGLNTEAFF
DNA: TGCAGCGTAACAGGGTTGAACACTGAAGCTTTCTTT

D: .
size: many
V: TRBV6-1
J: TRBJ2-1
CDR3: CASSEGAGQYNEQFF
DNA: TGTGCCAGCAGTGAAGGCGCGGGACAATACAATGAGCAGTTCTTC

D: TRBD1
size: .
V: TRBV6-2/TRBV6-3
J: TRBJ2-1
CDR3: CASSRQGGEQFF
DNA: TGTGCCAGCAGTAGACAGGGGGGTGAGCAGTTCTTC

D: .
size: few
V: TRBV7-9
J: TRBJ1-5
CDR3: CASSPRGGGSQPQHF
DNA: TGTGCCAGCAGCCCACGAGGGGGTGGGAGTCAGCCCCAGCATTTT

D: .
size: .
V: TRBV20-1
J: TRBJ2-5
CDR3: CSARDISSGQETQYF
DNA: TGCAGTGCTAGAGACATAAGCTCGGGTCAAGAGACCCAGTACTTC

D: .
size: many
V: TRBV6-4
J: TRBJ2-3
CDR3: CASSDSATDTQYF
DNA: TGTGCCAGCAGTGACTCAGCCACAGATACGCAGTATTTT

D: .
size: many
V: TRBV28
J: TRBJ2-7
CDR3: CASHTGNDEQYF
DNA: TGTGCCAGCCATACAGGGAACGACGAGCAGTACTTC

D: .
size: many
V: TRBV15
J: TRBJ1-2
CDR3: CATSSTLGETNYGYTF
DNA: TGTGCCACCAGCAGCACCCTAGGGGAGACTAACTATGGCTACACCTTC

D: .
size: many
V: TRBV27
J: TRBJ2-3
CDR3: CASSLSAMGGGFPSTDTQYF
DNA: TGTGCCAGCAGTTTATCCGCCATGGGGGGCGGTTTCCCCAGCACAGATACGCAGTATTTT

D: .
size: many
V: TRBV20-1
J: TRBJ2-7
CDR3: CSALGGYEQYF
DNA: TGCAGTGCCCTAGGGGGCTACGAGCAGTACTTC

D: .
size: many
V: TRBV15
J: TRBJ2-5
CDR3: CATSSLDSQETQYF
DNA: TGTGCCACCAGCAGTCTGGACTCTCAAGAGACCCAGTACTTC

D: .
size: .
V: TRBV14
J: TRBJ2-7
CDR3: CASSQDWDEQYF
DNA: TGTGCCAGCAGCCAAGATTGGGACGAGCAGTACTTC

D: TRBD2
size: many
V: TRBV27
J: TRBJ2-5
CDR3: CASSSYTSGSYQETQYF
DNA: TGTGCCAGCAGTTCATACACTAGCGGAAGTTACCAAGAGACCCAGTACTTC

D: .
size: .
V: TRBV13
J: TRBJ2-7
CDR3: CASKGPMTYEQYF
DNA: TGTGCCAGCAAGGGACCGATGACCTACGAGCAGTACTTC

D: .
size: few
V: TRBV2
J: TRBJ2-7
CDR3: CASDSAMYFCASFLTGGPYEQYF
DNA: .

D: TRBD2
size: many
V: TRBV7-3
J: TRBJ2-7
CDR3: CASSPEAGGPYEQYF
DNA: TGTGCCAGCAGTCCAGAGGCGGGAGGGCCCTACGAGCAGTACTTC

D: .
size: .
V: TRBV12-3/TRBV12-4
J: TRBJ2-1
CDR3: CASSPPASKYNEQFF
DNA: TGTGCCAGCAGCCCTCCGGCTTCAAAGTACAATGAGCAGTTCTTC

D: .
size: many
V: TRBV6-1
J: TRBJ1-4
CDR3: CASSEGQGNEKLFF
DNA: TGTGCCAGCAGTGAAGGTCAGGGGAATGAAAAACTGTTTTTT